This paragraph reports one TCR beta chain. Its antigen is unidentified. The data originate from a study of T cell responses to AZD1222 COVID-19 vaccine. Whole-study results and caveats: Sampling captured repertoires only after the peak T cell response.

Germline CDR1 and CDR2: MDHEN and SYDVKM. This CDR3 has 15 residues. With 3 bases removed from V and 1 base from J, the gap between germline ends came to 11 bases. Clones were sequenced by immunoSEQ multiplex PCR, and TCRdb holds only the in-frame ones, with some missing. This repertoire shows over 85,000 clones, 85% to 90% found once; its top ten account for roughly 15%. The specimen was peripheral blood, collected 28 days after the second AZD1222 dose. The J gene is TRBJ2-3, the V gene TRBV28; D remains unclear. The receptor comes from an adult who received the AZD1222 COVID-19 vaccine. The CDR3 region has the DNA TGTGCCAGCAGTTTGGTCCTTGAGGGCACAGATACGCAGTATTTT. It specifies CASSLVLEGTDTQYF.